This T cell receptor beta chain comes out of a study of shared clonotypes between healthy human individuals. In the study overall: Donor ages ranged 18 to 49 years: a couple of women, three men.

There were only Caucasian adults among the donors, and all lived in Nashville, Tennessee. Unsorted samples drew genomic DNA from tens of millions of PBMCs. Template amounts of 250 to 350 ng DNA, tens of thousands of T cell genomes, were employed in unsorted PBMC replicate PCRs. Produced via immunoSEQ multiplex PCR; TCRdb's table is partial and in-frame only. The table has about 560,000 clones, around 81% seen once. Trimming took off 2 bases at V and 0 bases at J, with 15 bases between the two ends. Germline V gives CDR1 SGHRS, CDR2 YFSETQ. This CDR3 spans 17 amino acids. Sequencing used PBMCs. V is TRBV5-1 and J is TRBJ2-1; a possible D gene is TRBD2 (6 bases). This clonotype was sampled from a woman aged 40 to 50 in good health. Some clones in this sample may be carry-over from other donors' samples. The CDR3 DNA reads TGCGCCAGCAGCTTTCGCACACGGGGGAACTCCTACAATGAGCAGTTCTTC. Its protein is CASSFRTRGNSYNEQFF.